This T cell receptor beta chain stems from a study of metastatic and nonmetastatic thyroid tumors. About the research overall: The authors compared repertoires across blood and tumor or nodule tissue from malignant and benign thyroid patients. Study-level findings and limits: For both blood and tumor, malignant thyroid tumors reportedly showed significantly higher TCR beta diversity than benign nodules did.

Authors' methods: Variation in CDR3 across clinicopathological groups served as the basis for constructing a distant-metastasis classifier in papillary thyroid cancer. Via MiXCR, TCRdb re-called the PCR reads. TCRdb assigned the V and J calls; the authors' analysis was not used. The sample shows 37,000 or so clones, about a sixth of them seen only once. No patient had received any treatment before thyroid surgery. Germline-derived CDR1 and CDR2 are DFQATT and SNEGSKA (reference sequence). With 0 bases clipped from V and 2 bases from J, the junction kept 7 bases outside the gene matches. The CDR3 is made up of 15 amino acids. This clone was counted ten times or more. Its specificity is unknown.

Input material: blood. The sequence derives from a female donor with papillary thyroid cancer or a benign thyroid nodule (not recorded which). Some clones in this sample may be carry-over from other donors' samples. This rearrangement joins TRBV20-1 to TRBJ2-7, with TRBD1 matching 7 bases. The CDR3 DNA follows: TGCAGTGCTAGAGATGTCGGGACAGATCCCTACGAGCAGTACTTC. The encoded protein is CSARDVGTDPYEQYF.